This T cell receptor (beta chain) is from a study of blood T cells in healthy people across ages. Through a sample-barcoded 5' primer and a J-beta primer mix, a second PCR was run for roughly 6 to 12 cycles. Unique molecular identifiers of 12 random nucleotides labeled each cDNA. TCRdb re-called the 5' RACE reads with MiXCR, one entry per CDR3 protein. The repertoire consists of 750,000 to 950,000 distinct CDR3 sequences, with 25% to 35% occurring once and the leading ten covering roughly a tenth. CDR3 length: 15 residues. The junction had 5 bases not matched to a gene; V was cut back by 5 bases and J by 2 bases. Germline CDR1 is PRHDT and CDR2 is FYEKMQ (reference sequence). Healthy Caucasians from Russia aged about 6 to 90 served as donors. Whole-study findings and limits: Age showed a roughly linear inverse relationship with TCR beta diversity per million T cells.

On this clonotype itself: The antigen is undetermined.

These data were likewise used in another study, on T cells of mothers and their children. That study reports: T cell clones that were persistent and microchimeric went undetected.

This receptor was obtained from a woman aged 40-49 years in good health. Sequenced material: blood. The gene calls are TRBV13 and TRBJ2-1; TRBD2 agrees at 8 bases. CDR3 region: CASSRAGDTYNEQFF. In nucleotides, the CDR3 is TGTGCCAGCAGCCGAGCGGGGGATACCTACAATGAGCAGTTCTTC.